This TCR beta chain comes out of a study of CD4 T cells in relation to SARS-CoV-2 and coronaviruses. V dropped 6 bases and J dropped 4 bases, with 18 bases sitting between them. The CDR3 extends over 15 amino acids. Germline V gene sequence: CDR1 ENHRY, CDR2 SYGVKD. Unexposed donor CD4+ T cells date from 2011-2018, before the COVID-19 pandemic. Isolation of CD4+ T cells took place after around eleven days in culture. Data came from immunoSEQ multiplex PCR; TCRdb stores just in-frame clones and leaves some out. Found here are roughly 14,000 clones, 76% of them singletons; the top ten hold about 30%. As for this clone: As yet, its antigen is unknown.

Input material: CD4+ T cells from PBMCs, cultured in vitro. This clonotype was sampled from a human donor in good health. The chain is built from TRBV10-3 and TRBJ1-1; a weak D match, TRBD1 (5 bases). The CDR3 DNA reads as TGTGCCATCAGGGGACCCAACTCCAGGGCCACTGAAGCTTTCTTT. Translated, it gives CAIRGPNSRATEAFF.